This T cell receptor beta chain came from a study of shared clonotypes between healthy human individuals. CDR3 size: 14 residues. CDR1 and CDR2 from the germline V gene are SGHAT and FQDESV (reference sequence). V was clipped by 3 bases and J by 5 bases; unmatched bases: 5. CD8 cells classed as naive were CD45RO-negative and positively selected for CCR7, excluding terminally differentiated effector memory CD45RA+ cells. The repertoire was sequenced with immunoSEQ multiplex PCR; TCRdb's copy has only in-frame clones and lacks some. The data contain around 1,900,000 clones, 85% to 95% of them singletons.

The chain uses TRBV11-1 and TRBJ1-1; 8 positions match TRBD1. Sequencing was carried out using naive CD8+ T cells from PBMCs. This TCR derives from a man between 18 and 35 years old in good health. Some clones in this sample may be carry-over from other donors' samples. The DNA for the CDR3 is TGTGCCAGCAGCTTGACAGGGGTGGGAACTGAAGCTTTCTTT. This codes for CASSLTGVGTEAFF.